These T cell receptor beta chains were read from a single sample in a study of blood T cells in healthy people across ages. TCRdb analysed the 5' RACE reads with MiXCR anew, one entry per CDR3 protein. The table lists roughly 1,500,000 distinct CDR3 sequences, approximately 40% of them singletons, with approximately 7.9% in the top ten. The sample was blood. These receptors all stem from a woman younger than 35 in good health. Both conserved end residues are part of each CDR3. The order of the fields is V gene, clone size, D gene, J gene, CDR3 DNA, CDR3 protein. The D gene is left open where the match is weak. A clone size is listed for some rows: how often the clone was seen (once, few, many), or a class if it is expanded.

>TRBV9|.|TRBD2|TRBJ2-3
TGTGCCAGCAGCGTAGATGGGACTAGCATCACAGATACGCAGTATTTT
CASSVDGTSITDTQYF
>TRBV11-1|few|TRBD2|TRBJ2-1
TGTGCCAGCAGGCACGATGTTGGGACTAGCGGGAGCGTTGGATCCTACAATGAGCAGTTCTTC
CASRHDVGTSGSVGSYNEQFF
>TRBV7-9|.|TRBD1|TRBJ1-6
TGTGCCAGCAGCTTAGAGCCCAGGACAGGGGGTTCACCCCTCCACTTT
CASSLEPRTGGSPLHF
>TRBV9|.|TRBD2|TRBJ2-3
TGTGCCAGCAGCGTAGGGAGACTAGCAGTCACAGATACGCAGTATTTT
CASSVGRLAVTDTQYF
>TRBV6-1|few|.|TRBJ2-3
TGTGCCAGCAGTGATTACCTCACAGATACGCAGTATTTT
CASSDYLTDTQYF
>TRBV11-2|.|.|TRBJ2-3
TGTGCCAGCAGCTTAGGAGAGCCAAACGCGTCGGTCCCTAGCACAGATACGCAGTATTTT
CASSLGEPNASVPSTDTQYF
>TRBV7-8|.|TRBD2|TRBJ2-7
TGTGCCAGCAGCCTAACTAGCGGGGGGGGCCACGAGCAGTACTTC
CASSLTSGGGHEQYF
>TRBV28|.|.|TRBJ2-5
TGTGCCAGCAGTTTCTCCTTCGGGGATTTCCCGTTGGTAGACGGTTTTCACCAAGAGACCCAGTACTTC
CASSFSFGDFPLVDGFHQETQYF
>TRBV20-1|.|.|TRBJ2-5
TGCAGTGCGCAACAGCGAATTGAAGAGACCCAGTACTTC
CSAQQRIEETQYF
>TRBV6-5|.|.|TRBJ1-1
TGTGCCAGCGAGCGGGATCTGAAAGCTTTCTTT
CASERDLKAFF
>TRBV20-1|.|.|TRBJ2-1
TGCAGTGCTAGAGATCTTACTAGTCTTCAGTTCTTC
CSARDLTSLQFF
>TRBV10-3|few|TRBD1|TRBJ1-2
TGTGCCATCAGTGACTTTCAGGGGGCTAACTATGGCTACACCTTC
CAISDFQGANYGYTF
>TRBV15|.|TRBD1|TRBJ2-7
TGTGCCACCAGCAGAGGGACCAGGGGGCCTGACGAGCAGTACTTC
CATSRGTRGPDEQYF
>TRBV5-5|.|.|TRBJ1-2
TGTGCCAGCAGGTTCGATCATCGGGACCGAGCCGACTATGGCTACACCTTC
CASRFDHRDRADYGYTF
>TRBV27|.|.|TRBJ2-7
TGTGCCAGCAGTCCGACAGTGATATCCTACGAGCAGTACTTC
CASSPTVISYEQYF
>TRBV2|.|.|TRBJ2-3
TGTGCCAGCAGGCCTAATACGCAGTATTTT
CASRPNTQYF
>TRBV2|.|.|TRBJ1-2
TGTGCCAGCAGTGGACAAATAACGCGGCTCTATGGCTACACCTTC
CASSGQITRLYGYTF
>TRBV20-1|.|TRBD1|TRBJ2-2
TGCAGTGCTAGAGCTACAGGGGGTGGAAAGGCCGGGGAGCTGTTTTTT
CSARATGGGKAGELFF
>TRBV7-2|once|TRBD2|TRBJ2-7
TGTGCCAGCAGCTTAGTAGCGGGAGGGCCGCCATCTGTGGGCGAGCAGTACTTC
CASSLVAGGPPSVGEQYF
>TRBV6-1|many|TRBD1|TRBJ2-2
TGTGCCAGCAGGGACAGGGGGGAAACCGGGGAGCTGTTTTTT
CASRDRGETGELFF
>TRBV12-3/TRBV12-4|few|TRBD1|TRBJ1-5
TGTGCCAGCAGTTTGGACAGGGGAGAGTATCAGCCCCAGCATTTT
CASSLDRGEYQPQHF
>TRBV5-1|.|.|TRBJ2-7
TGCGCCGGCAGCGACGGGACTCACGAGCAGTACTTC
CAGSDGTHEQYF
>TRBV2|.|TRBD1|TRBJ1-2
TGTGCCAGCTCCCGGGCCGGGACAGCTGTCCTTTATGGCTACACCTTC
CASSRAGTAVLYGYTF
>TRBV3-1|few|TRBD1|TRBJ1-2
TGTGCCAGCAGCCAAGATCTTAGCAGGGGGAGAGCTAACTATGGCTACACCTTC
CASSQDLSRGRANYGYTF
>TRBV5-5|.|TRBD2|TRBJ2-1
TGTGCCAGCGGCTTGGGGATCAGCGGGGGGTGGAGCTATGAGCAGTTCTTC
CASGLGISGGWSYEQFF
>TRBV6-5|.|.|TRBJ2-7
TGTGCCAGCAGGTACGGTCCAGGCTCCTACGAGCAGTACTTC
CASRYGPGSYEQYF
>TRBV12-3/TRBV12-4|.|.|TRBJ2-3
TGTGCCAGCACCCCTGCCGGGAAAGATACGCAGTATTTT
CASTPAGKDTQYF
>TRBV7-6|many|.|TRBJ2-3
TGTGCCAGCAGCTTAGGGGGAGGTTCGGATACGCAGTATTTT
CASSLGGGSDTQYF
>TRBV12-3/TRBV12-4|few|TRBD1|TRBJ2-1
TGTGCCAGCAGTCACTTGGGGACAGGGGACGGCAATGAGCAGTTCTTC
CASSHLGTGDGNEQFF
>TRBV12-3/TRBV12-4|once|.|TRBJ1-1
TGTGCCAGCAGTTCGCATGGGTCAGCCACTGAAGCTTTCTTT
CASSSHGSATEAFF
>TRBV20-1|once|.|TRBJ2-3
TGCAGTGCTAGACTCCTCCTGATCCCCGGCACAGATACGCAGTATTTT
CSARLLLIPGTDTQYF